This TCR beta chain was identified during a study of blood T cell repertoires in COVID-19. Under the authors' procedure: Reference gene primer amplification yielded estimated nucleated cell counts. The protocol was immunoSEQ multiplex PCR, while the TCRdb copy is restricted to in-frame clones and leaves out a portion. The V and J calls and the clone size are those of that table, but D and trimming were determined from the DNA. The sample carries 250,000 or so clones, around nine tenths recorded once. The sequence came from a man younger than 45 with active or convalescent COVID-19. What was sequenced was peripheral blood.

Here the CDR3 DNA reads TGCGCCAGCAGATTTACCGGGACAGGGTATTACGAGCAGTACTTC. Translated: CASRFTGTGYYEQYF. The chain links TRBV5-1 to TRBJ2-7, with TRBD1 matching over 9 bases. This CDR3 spans 15 amino acids. J lost 4 bases, V lost 5 bases, and 10 bases had no gene match. The germline V gene has CDR1 SGHRS and CDR2 YFSETQ.